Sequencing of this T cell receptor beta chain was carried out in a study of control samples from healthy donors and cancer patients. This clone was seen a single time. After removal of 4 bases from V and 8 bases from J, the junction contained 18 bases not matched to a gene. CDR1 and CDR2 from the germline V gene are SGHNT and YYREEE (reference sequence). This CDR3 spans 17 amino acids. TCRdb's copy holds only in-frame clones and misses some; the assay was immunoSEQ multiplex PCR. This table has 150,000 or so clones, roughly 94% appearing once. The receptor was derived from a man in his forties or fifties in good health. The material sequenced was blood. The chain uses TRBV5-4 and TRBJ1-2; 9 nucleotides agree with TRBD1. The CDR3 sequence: CASSTGTGYIGALGYTF. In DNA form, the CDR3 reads TGTGCCAGCAGCACCGGGACAGGGTATATCGGAGCGCTGGGCTACACCTTC.